Reported below is one T cell receptor beta chain. The V gene's germline CDR1 is GTSNPN and CDR2 SVGIG (reference sequence). The CDR3 spans 15 residues. Trimming stripped 3 bases from V and 1 base from J, with 16 bases between. The sample belongs to a study of cytomegalovirus exposure and HLA in healthy donors. This PCR relied on a set of 60 Vbeta primers and 13 Jbeta primers. Here immunoSEQ multiplex PCR was the method, and the copy in TCRdb shows in-frame clones only, minus some. This sample has under 300,000 clones; 75% to 90% occur once, and the top ten carry 3% to 4%. This sequence was found in a middle-aged man in good health and CMV-seropositive. The sample taken for sequencing was PBMCs. The rearrangement links TRBV30 to TRBJ2-7; possible D gene TRBD2, 6 bases. The CDR3 DNA reads TGTGCCTGGAGGCGGGGCTACGGGACTTCCTACGAGCAGTACTTC. Residues: CAWRRGYGTSYEQYF.